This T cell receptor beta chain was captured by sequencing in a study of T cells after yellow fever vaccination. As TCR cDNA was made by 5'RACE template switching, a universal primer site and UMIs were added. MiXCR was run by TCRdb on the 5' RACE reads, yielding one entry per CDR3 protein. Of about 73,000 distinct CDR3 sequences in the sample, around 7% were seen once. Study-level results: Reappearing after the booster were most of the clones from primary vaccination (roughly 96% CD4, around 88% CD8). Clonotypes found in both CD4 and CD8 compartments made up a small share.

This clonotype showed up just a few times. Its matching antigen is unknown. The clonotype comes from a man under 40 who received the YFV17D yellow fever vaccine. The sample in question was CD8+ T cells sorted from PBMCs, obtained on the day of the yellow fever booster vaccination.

The CDR3 spells CASSTGQGLGYEQYF. The DNA for the CDR3 is TGTGCCAGCAGTACAGGACAGGGGCTCGGGTACGAGCAGTACTTC. The chain couples TRBV28 to TRBJ2-7; 9 nucleotides agree with TRBD1. This CDR3 region has 15 residues. Germline loops: CDR1 MDHEN, CDR2 SYDVKM. V shed 5 bases and J 4 bases; nucleotides not matched to a gene: 9.